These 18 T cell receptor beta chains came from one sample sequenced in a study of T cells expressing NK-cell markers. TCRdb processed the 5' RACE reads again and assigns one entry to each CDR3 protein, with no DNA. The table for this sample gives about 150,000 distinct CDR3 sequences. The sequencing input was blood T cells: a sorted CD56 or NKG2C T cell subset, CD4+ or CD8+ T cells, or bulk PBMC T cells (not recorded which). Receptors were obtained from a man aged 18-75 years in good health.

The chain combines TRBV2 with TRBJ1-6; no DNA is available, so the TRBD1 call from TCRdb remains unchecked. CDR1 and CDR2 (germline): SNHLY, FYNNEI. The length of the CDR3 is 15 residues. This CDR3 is CASSGGPQRDSPLHF.

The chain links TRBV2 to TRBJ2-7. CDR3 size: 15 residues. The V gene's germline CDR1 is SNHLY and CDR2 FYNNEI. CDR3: CASSGLGRDPYEQYF.

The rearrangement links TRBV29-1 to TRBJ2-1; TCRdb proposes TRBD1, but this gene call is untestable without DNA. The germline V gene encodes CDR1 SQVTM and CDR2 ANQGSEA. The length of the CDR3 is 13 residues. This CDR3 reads CSVPRDSLNEQFF.

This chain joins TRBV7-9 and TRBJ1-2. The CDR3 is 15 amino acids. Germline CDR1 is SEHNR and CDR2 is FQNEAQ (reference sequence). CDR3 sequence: CASSPTGGAASGYTF.

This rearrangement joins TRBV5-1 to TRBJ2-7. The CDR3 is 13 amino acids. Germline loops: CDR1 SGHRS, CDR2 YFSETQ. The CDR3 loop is CASSFGNQYEQYF. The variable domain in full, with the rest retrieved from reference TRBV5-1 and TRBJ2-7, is KAGVTQTPRYLIKTRGQQVTLSCSPISGHRSVSWYQQTPGQGLQFLFEYFSETQRNKGNFPGRFSGRQFSNSRSEMNVSTLELGDSALYLCASSFGNQYEQYFGPGTRLTVT.

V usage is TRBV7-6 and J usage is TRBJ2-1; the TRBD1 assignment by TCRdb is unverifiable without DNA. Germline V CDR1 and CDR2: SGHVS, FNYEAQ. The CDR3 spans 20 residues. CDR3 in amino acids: CASSSETGGIYVKSYNEQFF.

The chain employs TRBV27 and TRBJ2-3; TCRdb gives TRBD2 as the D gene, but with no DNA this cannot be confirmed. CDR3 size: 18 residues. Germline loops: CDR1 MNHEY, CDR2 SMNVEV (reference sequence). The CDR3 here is CASSFWANPPASTDTQYF.

CDR3 amino acids: CASSPLGTGLTDTQYF. The rearrangement joins TRBV7-9 to TRBJ2-3; TCRdb returns TRBD1, unconfirmable since there is no DNA. The CDR3 is 16 residues long. Germline-derived CDR1 and CDR2 are SEHNR and FQNEAQ (reference sequence).

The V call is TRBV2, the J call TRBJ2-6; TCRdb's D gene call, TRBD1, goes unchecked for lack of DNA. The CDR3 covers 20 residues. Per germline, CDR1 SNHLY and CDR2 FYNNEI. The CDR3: CASSDFPRQDLPTGANVLTF.

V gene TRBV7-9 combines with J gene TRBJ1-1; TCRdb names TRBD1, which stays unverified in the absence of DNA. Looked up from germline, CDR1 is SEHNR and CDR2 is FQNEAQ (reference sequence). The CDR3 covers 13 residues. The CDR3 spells CASSERGGTEAFF.

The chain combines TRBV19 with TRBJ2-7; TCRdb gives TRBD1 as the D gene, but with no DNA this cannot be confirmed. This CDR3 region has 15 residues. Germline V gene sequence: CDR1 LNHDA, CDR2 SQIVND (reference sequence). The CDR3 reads CASSPLGGHSYEQYF.

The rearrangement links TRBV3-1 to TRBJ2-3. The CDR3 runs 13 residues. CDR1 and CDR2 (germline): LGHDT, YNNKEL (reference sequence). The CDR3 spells CASSLFRLDTQYF.

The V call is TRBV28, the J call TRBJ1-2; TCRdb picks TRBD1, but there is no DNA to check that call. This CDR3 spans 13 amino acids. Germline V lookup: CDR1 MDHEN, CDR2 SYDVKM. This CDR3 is CASSRAGAGGYTF.

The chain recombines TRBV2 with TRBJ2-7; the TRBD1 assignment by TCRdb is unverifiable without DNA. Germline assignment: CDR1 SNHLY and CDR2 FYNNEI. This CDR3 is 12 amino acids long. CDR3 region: CASRRWGARLIF.

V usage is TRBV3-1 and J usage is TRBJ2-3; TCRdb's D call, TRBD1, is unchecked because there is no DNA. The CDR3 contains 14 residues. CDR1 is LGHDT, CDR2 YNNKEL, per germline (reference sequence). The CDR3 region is CASSQGDLTDTQYF.

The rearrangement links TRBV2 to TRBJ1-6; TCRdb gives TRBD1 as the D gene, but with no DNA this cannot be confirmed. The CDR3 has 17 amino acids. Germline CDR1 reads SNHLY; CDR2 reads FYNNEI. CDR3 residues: CASENFRGLLYNSPLHF.

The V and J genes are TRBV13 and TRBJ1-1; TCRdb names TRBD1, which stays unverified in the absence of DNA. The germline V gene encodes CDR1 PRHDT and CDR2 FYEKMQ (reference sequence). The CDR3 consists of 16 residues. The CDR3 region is CASSSGLGQGNTEAFF.

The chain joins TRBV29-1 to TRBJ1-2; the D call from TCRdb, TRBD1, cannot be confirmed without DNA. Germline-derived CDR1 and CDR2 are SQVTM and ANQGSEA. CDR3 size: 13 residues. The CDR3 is CSVGTGLFYGYTF.